The 19 T cell receptor beta chains below come from one sample, sequenced in a study of blood T cells in healthy people across ages. The use of a sample-barcoded 5' primer and a J-beta primer mix characterized a second PCR of about 6 to 12 cycles. TCRdb ran MiXCR on the 5' RACE reads and lists one entry per CDR3 protein. Of about 1.1 million distinct CDR3 sequences listed, about two fifths are singletons. Sequencing was carried out using blood. Receptors were obtained from a man younger than 30 in good health.

The table lists this clonotype with many counts. The chain links TRBV7-8 to TRBJ2-1; TRBD1 matches at 7 bases. With V trimmed by 5 bases and J by 1 base, 5 bases remained unmatched. The CDR3 sequence is 15 residues long. The germline V gene has CDR1 SGHVS and CDR2 FQNEAQ. The CDR3 nucleotides read TGTGCCAGCAGCCCCACAGGGGCATCCTACAATGAGCAGTTCTTC. Translation: CASSPTGASYNEQFF.

This clonotype was counted between two and nine times. The CDR3 protein is CSAIAGGQGAGANVLTF. Written as DNA, the CDR3 is TGCAGCGCCATCGCGGGGGGACAGGGGGCTGGGGCCAACGTCCTGACTTTC. This chain uses TRBV29-1 with TRBJ2-6; 11 bases match TRBD1. This CDR3 is built from 17 residues. V lost 7 bases to trimming and J lost 2 bases; unmatched junction nucleotides: 10. Per germline, CDR1 SQVTM and CDR2 ANQGSEA.

This clonotype has more than one count but fewer than ten. The J gene is TRBJ2-3, the V gene TRBV27; weak D call: TRBD1 (6 bases). This CDR3 has 15 amino acids. Trimming shortened V by 3 bases and J by 1 base, and 11 bases separated the two germline ends. CDR1 is MNHEY, CDR2 SMNVEV, per germline (reference sequence). The CDR3 DNA is TGTGCCAGCAGTTTGACAGGTGTGGGCACAGATACGCAGTATTTT. It encodes CASSLTGVGTDTQYF.

The chain recombines TRBV7-9 with TRBJ2-3, with 8 nucleotides matching TRBD1. The ends lost 8 bases at V and 2 bases at J; junction bases unmatched: 12. Germline CDR1 is SEHNR and CDR2 is FQNEAQ (reference sequence). The CDR3 is 16 residues long. CDR3 nucleotide sequence: TGTGCCAGCGGCAGGCAAGCAGGGGGCTTCACAGATACGCAGTATTTT. It translates to CASGRQAGGFTDTQYF.

This clonotype turned up a few times. The gene calls are TRBV7-8 and TRBJ1-6, with D unresolved. V lost 5 bases and J lost 5, with 22 bases in between. There are 18 residues in the CDR3. Germline V gives CDR1 SGHVS, CDR2 FQNEAQ. The CDR3 DNA is TGTGCCAGCAGCCCACTAAGAGGCCGGACCGAAAATAATTCACCCCTCCACTTT. Translated, it gives CASSPLRGRTENNSPLHF.

The table lists this clonotype with a few counts. This rearrangement joins TRBV28 to TRBJ2-3, with D possibly being TRBD1 (5 bases). The CDR3 is 13 amino acids. Germline values: CDR1 MDHEN, CDR2 SYDVKM. Trimming shortened V by 3 bases and J by 6 bases, and 10 bases separated the two germline ends. The CDR3 bases are TGTGCCAGCAGTTTCCTCTCAGGGGATACGCAGTATTTT. Its translation is CASSFLSGDTQYF.

This chain joins TRBV6-6 and TRBJ1-5; the D gene is possibly TRBD1 (5 bases). Trimming left V 0 bases short and J 2 bases short, with 14 bases between. Germline CDR1 reads MNHNY; CDR2 reads SVGAGI (reference sequence). CDR3 length equals 17 residues. The CDR3 DNA reads TGTGCCAGCAGTTACTCGCCCACGGGGGGTGGCAATCAGCCCCAGCATTTT. Residues: CASSYSPTGGGNQPQHF.

This chain links TRBV7-8 with TRBJ2-4; unclear D gene. This CDR3 is built from 17 residues. Germline V gene data show CDR1 as SGHVS and CDR2 as FQNEAQ. Trimming stripped 5 bases from V and 1 base from J, with 18 bases between. CDR3 sequence (DNA): TGTGCCAGCAGCCTAGTTGCCTCACGCCAGGCCAAAAACATTCAGTACTTC. The encoded protein is CASSLVASRQAKNIQYF.

This chain joins TRBV20-1 and TRBJ1-5, with D hard to call. The V gene's germline CDR1 is DFQATT and CDR2 SNEGSKA (reference sequence). The CDR3 consists of 14 residues. V lost 2 bases and J 4 bases, leaving 12 bases between the germline ends. The CDR3 bases are TGCAGTGCTAGATTCGGGGTAGGAAATCAGCCCCAGCATTTT. As protein: CSARFGVGNQPQHF.

This clonotype came up a few times. V gene TRBV4-2 combines with J gene TRBJ2-7, with D possibly matching TRBD1 (5 bases). The CDR3 loop spans 14 amino acids. In germline, CDR1 is LGHNA, CDR2 YNFKEQ. V shed 4 bases and J shed 2 bases, with 12 bases lying between them. The CDR3 nucleotides read TGTGCCAGCAGCCGCCCACAGGCCCCCTACGAGCAGTACTTC. This sequence encodes CASSRPQAPYEQYF.

The rearrangement uses TRBV4-3 and TRBJ1-3; 8 nucleotides match TRBD1. The CDR3 length is 17 residues. Germline-derived CDR1 and CDR2 are LGHNA and YSLEER. With V trimmed by 1 base and J by 0 bases, 5 bases remained unmatched. The CDR3 is CASSQGTGLSSGNTIYF. The CDR3 nucleotides read TGCGCCAGCAGCCAAGGGACAGGGCTAAGCTCTGGAAACACCATATATTTT.

This clonotype was seen a handful of times. The J gene is TRBJ1-4, the V gene TRBV12-3 or TRBV12-4, with a tentative D call TRBD1 (6 bases). V was trimmed by 2 bases and J by 8 bases, leaving 12 bases between them. CDR3 size: 14 residues. The CDR3 is CASSLLGGGEKLFF. In DNA, the CDR3 is TGTGCCAGCAGTTTACTGGGGGGGGGCGAAAAACTGTTTTTT.

This clonotype has more than one count but fewer than ten. J is TRBJ1-2 and V is TRBV3-1; D is possibly TRBD1 (5 bases). V dropped 1 base and J dropped 2 bases, with 14 bases sitting between them. Looked up from germline, CDR1 is LGHDT and CDR2 is YNNKEL (reference sequence). The CDR3 runs to 16 residues. In nucleotides, the CDR3 is TGTGCCAGCAGCCAAGGTGTCAGGGCGATAAACTATGGCTACACCTTC. It yields the protein CASSQGVRAINYGYTF. The complete variable domain, with remaining parts taken from reference TRBV3-1 and TRBJ1-2, reads DTAVSQTPKYLVTQMGNDKSIKCEQNLGHDTMYWYKQDSKKFLKIMFSYNNKELIINETVPNRFSPKSPDKAHLNLHINSLELGDSAVYFCASSQGVRAINYGYTFGSGTRLTVV.

The chain combines TRBV25-1 with TRBJ1-1; possibly TRBD1 for D (5 bases). V was clipped by 4 bases and J by 3 bases, with 15 bases between them. This CDR3 is 15 amino acids long. Germline-derived CDR1 and CDR2 are MGHDK and SYGVNS. The CDR3 coding sequence is TGTGCCAGCAGTGTGAAAGGGGCTGGAGACACTGAAGCTTTCTTT. Encoded protein: CASSVKGAGDTEAFF.

There are a few counts of this clonotype. The CDR3, as DNA: TGTGCCATCAGTGAGTACGAGACTAGCGGGGGCCAAGAGACCCAGTACTTC. Protein: CAISEYETSGGQETQYF. This chain joins TRBV10-3 and TRBJ2-5, with 12 bases aligning to TRBD2. The CDR3 spans 17 residues. Unmatched junction bases numbered 4, after V lost 1 base and J lost 1 base. The V gene's germline CDR1 is ENHRY and CDR2 SYGVKD.

This clonotype was observed many times. The CDR3 loop is CASSLELAANQETQYF. The DNA for the CDR3 is TGTGCCAGCAGTTTAGAACTAGCGGCTAACCAAGAGACCCAGTACTTC. This chain connects TRBV28 to TRBJ2-5, with 8 bases fitting TRBD2. Germline V gene data show CDR1 as MDHEN and CDR2 as SYDVKM. The CDR3 consists of 16 residues. V trimming: 2 bases; J trimming: 0 bases; junction bases outside the gene matches: 5.

The V and J genes are TRBV5-1 and TRBJ1-1; a possible D gene is TRBD1 (5 bases). CDR1 is SGHRS and CDR2 is YFSETQ in the germline V gene. The CDR3 has 14 amino acids. The germline V and J ends were trimmed by 0 bases and 12 bases, with 18 bases remaining between them. The CDR3 coding sequence is TGCGCCAGCAGCTTGGGGGGGTATCAGGAGGCAACTTTCTTT. This codes for CASSLGGYQEATFF.

The rearrangement joins TRBV20-1 to TRBJ2-1; 7 bases map to TRBD1. Trimming cost V 5 bases and J 10 bases; bases outside gene matches: 2. The V gene's germline CDR1 is DFQATT and CDR2 SNEGSKA (reference sequence). The CDR3 is 10 amino acids. CDR3 sequence reads: CSALQGEQFF. The CDR3 nucleotides are TGCAGTGCTTTACAGGGGGAGCAGTTCTTC.

This clonotype was counted between two and nine times. The chain links TRBV29-1 to TRBJ1-1; D is uncertain. Trimming removed 6 bases at V and 7 bases at J, with 12 bases between. The length of the CDR3 is 11 residues. CDR1 and CDR2 (germline): SQVTM, ANQGSEA. The CDR3 spells CSVSKEDEAFF. As DNA, the CDR3 is TGCAGCGTCTCTAAGGAGGATGAAGCTTTCTTT. The variable domain in full, with the rest retrieved from reference TRBV29-1 and TRBJ1-1, is SAVISQKPSRDICQRGTSLTIQCQVDSQVTMMFWYRQQPGQSLTLIATANQGSEATYESGFVIDKFPISRPNLTFSTLTVSNMSPEDSSIYLCSVSKEDEAFFGQGTRLTVV.